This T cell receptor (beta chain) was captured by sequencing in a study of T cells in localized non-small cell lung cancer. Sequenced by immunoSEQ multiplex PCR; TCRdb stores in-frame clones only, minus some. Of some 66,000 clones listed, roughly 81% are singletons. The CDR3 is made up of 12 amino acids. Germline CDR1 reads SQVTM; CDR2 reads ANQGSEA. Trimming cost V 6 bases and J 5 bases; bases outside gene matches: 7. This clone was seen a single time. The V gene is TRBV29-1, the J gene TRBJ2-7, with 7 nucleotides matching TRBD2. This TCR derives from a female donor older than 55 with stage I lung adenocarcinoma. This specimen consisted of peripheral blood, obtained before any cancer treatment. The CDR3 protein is CSVSGVVDEQYF. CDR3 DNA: TGCAGCGTCAGCGGGGTTGTCGACGAGCAGTACTTC.